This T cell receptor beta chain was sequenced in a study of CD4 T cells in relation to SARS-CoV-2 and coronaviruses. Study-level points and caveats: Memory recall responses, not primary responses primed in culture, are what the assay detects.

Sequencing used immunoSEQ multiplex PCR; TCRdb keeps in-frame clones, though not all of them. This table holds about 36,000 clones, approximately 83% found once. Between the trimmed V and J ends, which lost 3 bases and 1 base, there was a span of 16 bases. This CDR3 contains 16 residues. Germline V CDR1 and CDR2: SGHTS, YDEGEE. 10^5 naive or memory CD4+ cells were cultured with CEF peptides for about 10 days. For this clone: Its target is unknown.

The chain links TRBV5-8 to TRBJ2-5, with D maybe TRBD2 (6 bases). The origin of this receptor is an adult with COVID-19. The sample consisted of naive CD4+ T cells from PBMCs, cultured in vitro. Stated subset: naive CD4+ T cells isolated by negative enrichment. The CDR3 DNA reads TGTGCCAGCAGCTCGATCCCTGGAGGGACCCAAGAGACCCAGTACTTC. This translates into CASSSIPGGTQETQYF.